This T cell receptor beta chain was recorded in a study of blood T cell repertoires in COVID-19. Original data processing: By means of reference gene primer amplification, nucleated cell counts were estimated. Clones were sequenced by immunoSEQ multiplex PCR, and TCRdb holds only the in-frame ones, with some missing. V and J calls and clone size are those listed in that table; D and trimming were worked out from the DNA. The sample consists of 150,000 to 200,000 clones, less than 85% of them appearing once. The CDR3 sequence is 15 residues long. J was trimmed by 2 bases and V by 4 bases; bases with no gene match: 7. Germline CDR1 and CDR2: MNHEY and SMNVEV (reference sequence). Individuals drawn from some 25 US areas were roughly 18 to 100 years old. Researchers sorted participants into cohorts using their self-reported clinical history.

The specimen was PBMCs or T cells enriched from blood (not recorded which). V is TRBV27 and J is TRBJ1-2; 7 nucleotides line up with TRBD1. The receptor's source is a middle-aged man who had recovered from COVID-19. As DNA, the CDR3 is TGTGCCAGCAGTTACAGGGGTTTAGCGAACTATGGCTACACCTTC. This gives the protein CASSYRGLANYGYTF.